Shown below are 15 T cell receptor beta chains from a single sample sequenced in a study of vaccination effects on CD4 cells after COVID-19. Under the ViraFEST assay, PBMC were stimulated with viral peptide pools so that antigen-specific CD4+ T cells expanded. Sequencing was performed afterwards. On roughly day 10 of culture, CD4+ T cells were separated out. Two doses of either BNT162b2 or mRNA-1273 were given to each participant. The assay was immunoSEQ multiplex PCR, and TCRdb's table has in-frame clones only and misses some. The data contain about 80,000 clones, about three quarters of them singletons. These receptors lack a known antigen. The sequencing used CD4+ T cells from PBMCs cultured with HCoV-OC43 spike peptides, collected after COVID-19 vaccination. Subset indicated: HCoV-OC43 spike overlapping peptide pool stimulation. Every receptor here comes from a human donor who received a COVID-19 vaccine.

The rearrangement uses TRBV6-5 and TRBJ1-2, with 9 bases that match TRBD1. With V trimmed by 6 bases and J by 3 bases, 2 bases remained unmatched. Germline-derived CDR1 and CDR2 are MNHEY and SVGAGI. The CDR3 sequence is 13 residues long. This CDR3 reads CASRTGGDYGYTF. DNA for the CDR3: TGTGCCAGCAGAACAGGGGGCGACTATGGCTACACCTTC.

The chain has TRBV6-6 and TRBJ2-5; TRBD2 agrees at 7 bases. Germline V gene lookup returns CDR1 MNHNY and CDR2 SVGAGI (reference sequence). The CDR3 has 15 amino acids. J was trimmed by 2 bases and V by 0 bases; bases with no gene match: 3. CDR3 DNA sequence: TGTGCCAGCAGTTACTCGGCTAGCGGTCAAGAGACCCAGTACTTC. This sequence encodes CASSYSASGQETQYF.

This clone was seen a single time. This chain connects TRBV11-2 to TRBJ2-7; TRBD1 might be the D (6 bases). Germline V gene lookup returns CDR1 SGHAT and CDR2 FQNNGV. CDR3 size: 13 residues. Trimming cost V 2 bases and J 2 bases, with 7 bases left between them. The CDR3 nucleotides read TGTGCCAGCAGCTTATCAGGGGCCTACGAGCAGTACGTC. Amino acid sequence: CASSLSGAYEQYV.

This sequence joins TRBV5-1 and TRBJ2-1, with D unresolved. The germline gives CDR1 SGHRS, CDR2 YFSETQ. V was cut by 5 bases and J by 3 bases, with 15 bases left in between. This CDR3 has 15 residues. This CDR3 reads CASSFGSEFYNEQFF. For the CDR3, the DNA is TGCGCCAGCAGTTTCGGGTCCGAATTCTACAATGAGCAGTTCTTC.

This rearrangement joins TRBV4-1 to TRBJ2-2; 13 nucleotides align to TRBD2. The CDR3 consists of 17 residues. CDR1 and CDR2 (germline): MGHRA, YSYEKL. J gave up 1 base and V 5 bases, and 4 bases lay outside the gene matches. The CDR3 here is CASSGWTSGGNTGELFF. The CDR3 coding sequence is TGCGCCAGCAGCGGATGGACTAGCGGGGGGAACACCGGGGAGCTGTTTTTT.

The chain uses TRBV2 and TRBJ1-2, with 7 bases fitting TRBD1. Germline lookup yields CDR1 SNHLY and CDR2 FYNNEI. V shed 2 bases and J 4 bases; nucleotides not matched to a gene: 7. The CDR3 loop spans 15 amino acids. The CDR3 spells CASSEWLGTAYGYTF. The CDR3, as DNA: TGTGCCAGCAGTGAATGGTTAGGGACAGCCTATGGCTACACCTTC.

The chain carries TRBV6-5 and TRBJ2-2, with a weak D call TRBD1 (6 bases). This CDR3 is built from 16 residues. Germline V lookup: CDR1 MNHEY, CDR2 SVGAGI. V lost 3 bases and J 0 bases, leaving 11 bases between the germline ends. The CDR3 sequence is CASSYKGHANTGELFF. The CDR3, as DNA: TGTGCCAGCAGTTATAAGGGACACGCGAACACCGGGGAGCTGTTTTTT.

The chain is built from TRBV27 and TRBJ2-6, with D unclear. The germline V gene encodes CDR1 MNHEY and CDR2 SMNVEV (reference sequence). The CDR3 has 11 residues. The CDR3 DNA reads TGTGAAGACTCCTGCGCCAACGTCCTGACTTTC. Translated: CEDSCANVLTF.

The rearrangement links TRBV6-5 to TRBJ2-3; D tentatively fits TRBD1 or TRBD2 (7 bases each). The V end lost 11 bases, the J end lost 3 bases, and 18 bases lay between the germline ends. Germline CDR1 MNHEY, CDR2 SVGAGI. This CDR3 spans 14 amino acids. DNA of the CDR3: TGTGCCGGTCAGGGGGGGGTGTGGACAGATACGCAGTATTTT. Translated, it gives CAGQGGVWTDTQYF.

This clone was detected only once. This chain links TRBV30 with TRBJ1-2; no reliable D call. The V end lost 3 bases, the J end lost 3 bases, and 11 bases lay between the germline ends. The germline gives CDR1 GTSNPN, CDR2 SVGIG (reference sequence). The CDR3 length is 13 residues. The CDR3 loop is CAWRSRSDYGYTF. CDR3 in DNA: TGTGCCTGGAGAAGTCGCTCCGACTATGGCTACACCTTC.

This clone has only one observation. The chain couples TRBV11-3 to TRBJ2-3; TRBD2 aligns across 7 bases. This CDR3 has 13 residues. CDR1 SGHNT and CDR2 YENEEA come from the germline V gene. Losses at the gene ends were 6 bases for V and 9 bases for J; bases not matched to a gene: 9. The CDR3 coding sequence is TGTGCCAGCAGTCAAACTAGCGTGGGCACGCAGTATTTT. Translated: CASSQTSVGTQYF.

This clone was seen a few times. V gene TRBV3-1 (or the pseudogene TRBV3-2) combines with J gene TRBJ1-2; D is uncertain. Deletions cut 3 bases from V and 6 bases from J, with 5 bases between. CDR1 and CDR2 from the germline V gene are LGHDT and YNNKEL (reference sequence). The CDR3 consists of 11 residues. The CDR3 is CASSQVNGYTF. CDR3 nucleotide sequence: TGTGCCAGCAGCCAGGTAAATGGCTACACCTTC.

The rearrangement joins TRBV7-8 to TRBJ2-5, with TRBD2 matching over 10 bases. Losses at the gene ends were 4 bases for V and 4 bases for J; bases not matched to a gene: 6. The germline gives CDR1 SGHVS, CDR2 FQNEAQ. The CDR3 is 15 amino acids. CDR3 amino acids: CASSWGVAGGETQYF. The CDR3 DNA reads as TGTGCCAGCAGCTGGGGGGTAGCGGGGGGAGAGACCCAGTACTTC.

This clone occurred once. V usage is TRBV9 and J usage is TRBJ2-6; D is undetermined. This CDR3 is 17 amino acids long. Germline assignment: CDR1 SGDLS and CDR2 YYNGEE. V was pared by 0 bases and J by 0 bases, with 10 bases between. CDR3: CASSVGDLLSGANVLTF. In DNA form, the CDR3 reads TGTGCCAGCAGCGTAGGTGATTTACTCTCTGGGGCCAACGTCCTGACTTTC.

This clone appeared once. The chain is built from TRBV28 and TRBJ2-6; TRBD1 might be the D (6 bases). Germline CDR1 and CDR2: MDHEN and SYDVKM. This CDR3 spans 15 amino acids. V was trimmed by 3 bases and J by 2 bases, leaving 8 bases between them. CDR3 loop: CASSFTGPGANVLTF. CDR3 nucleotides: TGTGCCAGCAGTTTCACAGGGCCTGGGGCCAACGTCCTGACTTTC.